This T cell receptor beta chain was profiled in a study of PD-1 blockade in classical Hodgkin lymphoma. The study's findings and limits: Newly diagnosed patients were reported to exhibit reduced baseline TCR diversity relative to healthy donors. Repertoire difference causes, possibly disease activity or prior therapy, remain undefined.

Details on this clone: The antigen is not known.

The data were produced by immunoSEQ multiplex PCR, yet TCRdb's version contains in-frame clones alone and is incomplete. This sample has roughly 31,000 clones, with 70% to 90% found just once. The time point was: newly diagnosed, previously untreated cHL patient sample. Isolation of CD4+ T cells from thawed PBMCs was performed by magnetic negative selection. A comparison was provided by newly diagnosed, untreated classical Hodgkin lymphoma PBMCs. This receptor was identified in a human donor with classical Hodgkin lymphoma. Sequenced sample: CD4+ T cells from blood.

The CDR3 DNA sequence: TGTGCCACCTGGCAGGGGCGTGCCACCGGGGAGCTGTTTTTT. Protein product: CATWQGRATGELFF. The chain employs TRBV15 and TRBJ2-2, with D possibly matching TRBD1 (6 bases). In germline, CDR1 is LNHNV, CDR2 YYDKDF (reference sequence). This CDR3 region has 14 residues. Deletions cut 8 bases from V and 4 bases from J, with 14 bases between.